These T cell receptor beta chains were read from a single sample in a study of OX40 agonist ivuxolimab in advanced cancers. Using immunoSEQ multiplex PCR, the repertoire was profiled, and TCRdb retains in-frame clones only, with some absent. This repertoire shows some 79,000 clones, 92% found once; its top ten account for 0.44%. The sample in question was CD4+ or CD8+ T cells sorted from blood, obtained in a trial of the OX40 agonist ivuxolimab. The receptors were gathered from an adult with an advanced solid tumor such as melanoma, head and neck, liver or kidney cancer. Each CDR3 is given with its conserved first and last residue. A D gene is named only where the DNA matches it firmly. Clone size is not always given. Where it is, it says once, few, many or a class for expanded clones.

size	V	D	J	CDR3	DNA
.	TRBV6-1	.	TRBJ2-1	CASSEGGRIEQFF	TGTGCCAGCAGTGAAGGTGGGAGGATTGAGCAGTTCTTC
.	TRBV19	.	TRBJ1-5	CASTLGRQPQHF	TGTGCCAGTACCTTGGGGAGACAGCCCCAGCATTTT
.	TRBV7-9	.	TRBJ1-5	CASSLGGVSNQPQHF	TGTGCCAGCAGCTTAGGTGGGGTCAGCAATCAGCCCCAGCATTTT
.	TRBV5-1	.	TRBJ2-2	CASSSGAFTGELFF	TGCGCCAGCAGCTCGGGGGCATTCACCGGGGAGCTGTTTTTT
few	TRBV9	TRBD1	TRBJ1-4	CASKMGTGNEKLFF	TGTGCCAGTAAGATGGGGACAGGGAATGAAAAACTGTTTTTT
.	TRBV5-4	.	TRBJ1-1	CASSLVGPMNTEAFF	TGTGCCAGCAGCTTGGTAGGGCCAATGAACACTGAAGCTTTCTTT
.	TRBV19	.	TRBJ2-7	CASSMVGGIRSYEQYF	TGTGCCAGTAGTATGGTGGGGGGAATAAGATCCTACGAGCAGTACTTC
.	TRBV7-9	.	TRBJ1-1	CASSPHTEAFF	TGTGCCAGCAGCCCACACACTGAAGCTTTCTTT
.	TRBV5-1	TRBD2	TRBJ2-2	CASSPGLAGGPYTGELFF	TGCGCCAGCAGCCCGGGACTAGCGGGAGGGCCCTACACCGGGGAGCTGTTTTTT
.	TRBV11-2	TRBD1	TRBJ1-5	CASSATGIGNQPQHF	TGTGCCAGCAGCGCGACAGGGATTGGCAATCAGCCCCAGCATTTT
.	TRBV28	.	TRBJ1-2	CASSIGGRPYGYTF	TGTGCCAGCTCGATCGGGGGGCGCCCCTATGGCTACACCTTC
.	TRBV4-3	TRBD2	TRBJ2-3	CASSLGGLAGNTDTQYF	TGCGCCAGCAGCCTCGGGGGACTAGCGGGAAACACAGATACGCAGTATTTT
once	TRBV2	.	TRBJ2-5	CATLGKEETQYF	TGTGCCACCCTGGGGAAGGAAGAGACCCAGTACTTC
.	TRBV23-1	.	TRBJ2-2	CASKTGTRTGELFF	TGCGCCAGCAAGACCGGGACAAGAACCGGGGAGCTGTTTTTT
.	TRBV6-5	TRBD2	TRBJ2-7	CASSYGTSGILHEQYF	TGTGCCAGCAGTTACGGGACTAGCGGGATTCTCCACGAGCAGTACTTC
.	TRBV7-2	.	TRBJ2-5	CASSLINRETQYF	TGTGCCAGCAGCTTAATTAACCGAGAGACCCAGTACTTC
.	TRBV7-8	TRBD1	TRBJ1-5	CASSLRDRLSNQPQHF	TGTGCCAGCAGCCTTCGGGACAGATTAAGCAATCAGCCCCAGCATTTT
.	TRBV18	TRBD1	TRBJ1-1	CASSPRTGSTEAFF	TGTGCCAGCTCACCGAGGACAGGGTCCACTGAAGCTTTCTTT
.	TRBV6-5	.	TRBJ2-7	CASRRQLTYEQYF	TGTGCCAGCAGGCGACAGCTCACCTACGAGCAGTACTTC
.	TRBV21-1	.	TRBJ2-5	CASSKHRDGTSSIETQYF	TGTGCCAGCAGCAAACACAGGGACGGGACTTCATCAATAGAGACCCAGTACTTC
.	TRBV18	TRBD1	TRBJ2-6	CASSPPGTGTSGANVLTF	TGTGCCAGCTCACCCCCCGGGACAGGGACCTCTGGGGCCAACGTCCTGACTTTC
.	TRBV5-1	TRBD1	TRBJ1-2	CASRDQGTGVDYGYTF	TGCGCCAGCAGGGATCAAGGGACAGGGGTGGACTATGGCTACACCTTC
.	TRBV10-2	.	TRBJ1-2	CASSESQRQRTVYTF	TGCGCCAGCAGTGAGTCACAGCGACAGCGTACAGTCTACACCTTC
.	TRBV7-2	TRBD2	TRBJ2-4	CASSPSGGARAKNIQYF	TGTGCCAGCAGCCCCTCGGGGGGGGCAAGGGCCAAAAACATTCAGTACTTC
.	TRBV19	.	TRBJ2-7	CASEPTHQGGEQYF	TGTGCCAGTGAGCCGACTCACCAGGGCGGAGAGCAGTACTTC
.	TRBV5-1	TRBD1	TRBJ2-2	CASTGQGGTGELFF	TGCGCCAGCACCGGACAGGGTGGCACCGGGGAGCTGTTTTTT
.	TRBV6-5	TRBD2	TRBJ2-7	CASTHGASGYEQYF	TGTGCCAGTACCCACGGGGCTAGCGGCTACGAGCAGTACTTC
.	TRBV19	TRBD1	TRBJ1-2	CASSKLSGTENYGYTF	TGTGCCAGTAGTAAACTATCCGGGACAGAGAACTATGGCTACACCTTC
.	TRBV6-6	.	TRBJ2-1	CASTRLSLSSYNEQFF	TGTGCCAGCACCCGACTATCCCTTAGCTCCTACAATGAGCAGTTCTTC
.	TRBV2	.	TRBJ2-4	CASSGAASAVGIQYF	TGTGCCAGCAGTGGGGCCGCTAGCGCGGTGGGCATTCAGTACTTC
.	TRBV18	.	TRBJ2-3	CASSPPSTDTQYF	TGTGCCAGCTCACCTCCGAGCACAGATACGCAGTATTTT
.	TRBV2	.	TRBJ2-2	CASKSRGTGELFF	TGTGCCAGCAAGTCTAGGGGCACCGGGGAGCTGTTTTTT
.	TRBV7-2	TRBD2	TRBJ2-7	CASSPSGRANYEQYF	TGTGCCAGCAGCCCAAGCGGGAGGGCTAACTACGAGCAGTACTTC
.	TRBV7-8	.	TRBJ1-6	CASSPAPWGDHSPLHF	TGTGCCAGCAGCCCGGCTCCCTGGGGCGATCATTCACCCCTCCACTTT
.	TRBV10-3	TRBD2	TRBJ2-1	CAIQTTREGGNEQFF	TGTGCCATCCAGACTACCCGGGAGGGAGGCAATGAGCAGTTCTTC
.	TRBV18	TRBD1	TRBJ1-1	CASSPRGQGMSDTEAFF	TGTGCCAGCTCACCGAGAGGACAGGGTATGTCAGACACTGAAGCTTTCTTT
once	TRBV5-1	TRBD1	TRBJ2-5	CASSIRDSPGETQYF	TGCGCCAGCAGCATCCGGGACAGCCCGGGGGAGACCCAGTACTTC
once	TRBV23-1	.	TRBJ2-2	CASSHLPPFASVVIGELFF	TGCGCCAGCAGTCATTTACCGCCCTTTGCTAGCGTTGTCATCGGGGAGCTGTTTTTT
few	TRBV19	.	TRBJ1-1	CASSIMMNTEAFF	TGTGCCAGTAGTATCATGATGAACACTGAAGCTTTCTTT
.	TRBV28	.	TRBJ1-4	CASRNLNEKLFF	TGTGCCAGCAGGAACCTAAATGAAAAACTGTTTTTT